The 17 T cell receptor beta chains given below trace back to one sample, sequenced in a study of multiple sclerosis patients with progressive multifocal leukoencephalopathy. Time point in this sample: time of PML onset. This table comes from immunoSEQ multiplex PCR, and its TCRdb copy is limited to in-frame clones, with some not included. The table lists about 31,000 clones, 85% of them singletons. The sample here was PBMCs, taken from a patient treated with natalizumab. The source is a woman between 25 and 40 years old with progressive multifocal leukoencephalopathy.

As for this clone: One end of the junction is discordant with germline, which a read error may explain. The rearrangement links TRBV7-2 to TRBJ1-1; unclear D gene. Looked up from germline, CDR1 is SGHTA and CDR2 is FQGNSA. The CDR3 contains 13 residues. The CDR3 spells CASSLEADLPKIF. Written as DNA, the CDR3 is TGTGCCAGCAGCTTAGAGGCAGACCTCCCCAAAATCTTT. The full variable domain, its missing parts supplied by reference TRBV7-2 and TRBJ1-1, is GAGVSQSPSNKVTEKGKDVELRCDPISGHTALYWYRQSLGQGLEFLIYFQGNSAPDKSGLPSDRFSAERTGGSVSTLTIQRTQQEDSAVYLCASSLEADLPKIFGQGTRLTVV.

CDR3 protein: CASFGGGNTEAFF. CDR3 DNA: TGTGCCAGCTTTGGCGGAGGGAACACTGAAGCTTTCTTT. The V call is TRBV6-1, the J call TRBJ1-1; D unresolved. Trimming took 8 bases from V and 1 from J, leaving 11 bases between them. The germline V gene has CDR1 MNHNS and CDR2 SASEGT. The CDR3 spans 13 residues.

V gene TRBV30 combines with J gene TRBJ1-5; maybe TRBD1 (6 bases). Germline CDR1 and CDR2: GTSNPN and SVGIG (reference sequence). Trimming cost V 4 bases and J 9 bases, with 13 bases left between them. This CDR3 has 12 amino acids. CDR3 nucleotides: TGTGCCTGGAACAGGGACGCGGGGCCCCAGCATTTT. Protein product: CAWNRDAGPQHF.

The chain joins TRBV15 to TRBJ1-1, with TRBD1 as a possible D gene (5 bases). There are 14 residues in the CDR3. CDR1 is LNHNV, CDR2 YYDKDF, per germline (reference sequence). Trimming left V 0 bases short and J 3 bases short, with 8 bases between. DNA for the CDR3: TGTGCCACCAGCAGAGATCTGGGGGACACTGAAGCTTTCTTT. It specifies CATSRDLGDTEAFF.

This clone is a singleton in its sample. This chain connects TRBV4-1 to TRBJ1-6; the D is unclear. V lost 1 base, J lost 7 bases, and 8 bases lay in between. Germline V gene lookup returns CDR1 MGHRA and CDR2 YSYEKL. The CDR3 consists of 14 residues. For the CDR3, the DNA is TGCGCCAGCAGCCAAGTCGGGGTAAATTCACCCCTCCACTTT. Protein product: CASSQVGVNSPLHF.

CDR3 amino acids: CASSQGHNTEAFF. The CDR3 DNA is TGTGCCAGCAGCCAAGGGCACAACACTGAAGCTTTCTTT. The chain employs TRBV14 and TRBJ1-1; the D is unclear. The CDR3 runs to 13 residues. The V end lost 1 base, the J end lost 2 bases, and 5 bases lay between the germline ends. Germline V gene sequence: CDR1 SGHDN, CDR2 FVKESK.

On this clone itself: At one end, the junction sequence differs from germline, possibly due to a read error. This chain connects TRBV2 to TRBJ2-1, with 8 bases aligning to TRBD1. The CDR3 length is 17 residues. Germline loops: CDR1 SNHLY, CDR2 FYNNEI. CDR3 sequence: CASSEGVDRVDYNGQFF. Written as DNA, the CDR3 is TGTGCCAGCAGTGAAGGTGTGGACAGGGTGGACTACAATGGGCAGTTCTTC.

The V call is TRBV30, the J call TRBJ2-3; 12 bases map to TRBD1. The CDR3 totals 16 residues. Germline V CDR1 and CDR2: GTSNPN, SVGIG (reference sequence). The junction had 8 bases not matched to a gene; V was cut back by 3 bases and J by 4 bases. The CDR3 loop reads CAWSGTGGAGSDTQYF. CDR3 nucleotide sequence: TGTGCCTGGAGCGGGACAGGGGGCGCGGGCTCAGATACGCAGTATTTT.

This chain uses TRBV9 with TRBJ2-1; TRBD2 agrees at 8 bases. This CDR3 is built from 14 residues. The germline V gene encodes CDR1 SGDLS and CDR2 YYNGEE. V gave up 4 bases and J gave up 9 bases; unmatched junction bases: 9. CDR3 amino acids: CASSPGTSLGEQFF. CDR3 in DNA: TGTGCCAGCAGCCCCGGGACTAGTCTCGGTGAGCAGTTCTTC.

V usage is TRBV7-8 and J usage is TRBJ2-1; tentatively, D is TRBD2 (5 bases). Looked up from germline, CDR1 is SGHVS and CDR2 is FQNEAQ. This CDR3 is built from 13 residues. Trimming pared 5 bases from V and 9 bases from J, leaving 14 bases between. The DNA for the CDR3 is TGTGCCAGCAGCCCTCGTTCTCGGGGTGAGCAGTTCTTC. Its protein is CASSPRSRGEQFF. The full variable domain, its missing parts supplied by reference TRBV7-8 and TRBJ2-1, is GAGVSQSPRYKVAKRGQDVALRCDPISGHVSLFWYQQALGQGPEFLTYFQNEAQLDKSGLPSDRFFAERPEGSVSTLKIQRTQQEDSAVYLCASSPRSRGEQFFGPGTRLTVL.

V is TRBV4-2 and J is TRBJ2-7; 7 bases are a match to TRBD1. The CDR3 consists of 14 residues. Per germline, CDR1 LGHNA and CDR2 YNFKEQ. With 1 base clipped from V and 4 bases from J, the junction kept 4 bases outside the gene matches. The CDR3 spells CASSQGGQVYEQYF. DNA of the CDR3: TGTGCCAGCAGCCAAGGCGGACAGGTATACGAGCAGTACTTC.

This clone showed up just once. The rearrangement uses TRBV18 and TRBJ1-2; D call uncertain. The germline V gene encodes CDR1 KGHSH and CDR2 LQKENI. This CDR3 comprises 14 residues. V shed 1 base and J shed 4 bases, with 10 bases lying between them. CDR3 region: CASSPRKVGYGYTF. CDR3 DNA sequence: TGTGCCAGCTCACCACGCAAGGTGGGCTATGGCTACACCTTC.

The rearrangement links TRBV12-5 to TRBJ1-1; D might be TRBD1 (5 bases). The germline V gene encodes CDR1 LGHNT and CDR2 FRNRAP. Trimming pared 6 bases from V and 7 bases from J, leaving 18 bases between. The CDR3 is 14 amino acids. CDR3 bases: TGTGCTAGTGGACGGGACGGGCTCGGGGATGAAGCTTTCTTT. Its protein product is CASGRDGLGDEAFF.

The rearrangement joins TRBV5-6 to TRBJ2-5; D gene uncertain. The DNA end is a closer match to TRBJ2-7, so the J assignment may be wrong. Looked up from germline, CDR1 is SGHDT and CDR2 is YYEEEE. The CDR3 length is 12 residues. This CDR3 is CASSLVVHEQYF. CDR3 coding DNA: TGTGCCAGCAGCTTGGTAGTCCACGAGCAGTACTTC.

The V gene is TRBV6-4, the J gene TRBJ2-3; 7 bases match TRBD1. The CDR3 extends over 14 amino acids. V trimming: 6 bases; J trimming: 2 bases; junction bases outside the gene matches: 5. From germline, CDR1 is MRHNA and CDR2 SNTAGT. The CDR3 nucleotides read TGTGCCAGCAGACCCGGACAGGCCACAGATACGCAGTATTTT. Its protein is CASRPGQATDTQYF.

The chain is built from TRBV28 and TRBJ1-5, with 9 bases fitting TRBD1. CDR3 length: 15 amino acids. With 6 bases clipped from V and 4 bases from J, the junction kept 7 bases outside the gene matches. Germline V gene lookup returns CDR1 MDHEN and CDR2 SYDVKM. In DNA, the CDR3 is TGTGCCAGCAGGACCGACAGGGGGTGGAATCAGCCCCAGCATTTT. It translates to CASRTDRGWNQPQHF.

The chain couples TRBV5-1 to TRBJ2-1, with 9 positions matching TRBD2. The V gene end was trimmed by 2 bases and the J gene end by 7 bases; junction bases not matched to a gene: 13. The germline V gene has CDR1 SGHRS and CDR2 YFSETQ. The CDR3 spans 17 residues. The CDR3 is CASSFGLAGSGVNEQFF. The CDR3 DNA sequence: TGCGCCAGCAGCTTCGGGCTAGCGGGATCCGGAGTAAATGAGCAGTTCTTC.